Shown below are 23 T cell receptor beta chains from a single sample sequenced in a study of T cell responses to AZD1222 COVID-19 vaccine. Generated by immunoSEQ multiplex PCR, the TCRdb table keeps only in-frame clones and is missing some. Here the sample spans approximately 260,000 clones, just over 90% being singletons. The input for sequencing was peripheral blood, taken on day 0 of AZD1222 vaccination. All receptors come from an adult in good health.

The V gene is TRBV7-9, the J gene TRBJ2-1, with D possibly called TRBD1 or TRBD2 (7 bases each). Germline loops: CDR1 SEHNR, CDR2 FQNEAQ (reference sequence). V dropped 5 bases and J dropped 5 bases, with 19 bases sitting between them. The CDR3 consists of 16 residues. DNA for the CDR3: TGTGCCAGCAGCCCGGGGGGCAGGGGGGTTCACAATGAGCAGTTCTTC. Its translation is CASSPGGRGVHNEQFF.

The chain joins TRBV15 to TRBJ2-1; TRBD2 might be the D (7 bases). Trimming cost V 2 bases and J 10 bases, with 15 bases left between them. The CDR3 totals 14 residues. CDR1 and CDR2 from the germline V gene are LNHNV and YYDKDF (reference sequence). The CDR3 protein is CATSRPLGGGEQFF. The CDR3 bases are TGTGCCACCAGCAGACCTCTAGGGGGGGGAGAGCAGTTCTTC.

The chain employs TRBV7-9 and TRBJ2-7; 8 bases match TRBD2. Looked up from germline, CDR1 is SEHNR and CDR2 is FQNEAQ (reference sequence). The CDR3 consists of 13 residues. The V gene end was trimmed by 5 bases and the J gene end by 4 bases; junction bases not matched to a gene: 4. In nucleotides, the CDR3 is TGTGCCAGCAGCGTCCGCGGGGGGTACGAGCAGTACTTC. Its protein product is CASSVRGGYEQYF.

About this clone itself: The sample contains more than one DNA sequence encoding this CDR3. The CDR3 coding sequence is TGCGCCAGCAGCCCGGGACCGAGCTCCTACAATGAGCAGTTCTTC. Protein product: CASSPGPSSYNEQFF. V and J are TRBV5-1 and TRBJ2-1, with D perhaps assigned TRBD1 or TRBD2 (5 bases each). The CDR3 is 15 residues long. CDR1 is SGHRS and CDR2 is YFSETQ in the germline V gene. V lost 4 bases and J lost 0, with 11 bases in between.

The genes are TRBV7-9 and TRBJ2-5, with D maybe TRBD2 (5 bases). Germline V lookup: CDR1 SEHNR, CDR2 FQNEAQ (reference sequence). The CDR3 spans 14 residues. Trimming took 5 bases from V and 2 from J, leaving 12 bases between them. In DNA form, the CDR3 reads TGTGCCAGCAGCCCCGGGAACTGGCAAGAGACCCAGTACTTC. Residues: CASSPGNWQETQYF.

The rearrangement joins TRBV6-5 to TRBJ2-4; D gene ambiguous. Trimming took 0 bases from V and 6 from J, leaving 9 bases between them. Looked up from germline, CDR1 is MNHEY and CDR2 is SVGAGI. The length of the CDR3 is 14 residues. CDR3 amino acids: CASSYSSTTNIQYF. CDR3 coding DNA: TGTGCCAGCAGTTACTCGTCAACCACAAACATTCAGTACTTC.

This chain joins TRBV15 and TRBJ1-1; D uncertain. Germline CDR1 and CDR2: LNHNV and YYDKDF (reference sequence). V lost 0 bases to trimming and J lost 5 bases, with 13 bases between them. CDR3 length equals 15 residues. CDR3 sequence (DNA): TGTGCCACCAGCAGAGATTCGACATCGGGAACTGAAGCTTTCTTT. Translation gives CATSRDSTSGTEAFF.

This clone has just a few counts. CDR3 protein: CASSEGGAGGKLFF. CDR3 nucleotides: TGTGCCAGCAGTGAAGGAGGGGCGGGCGGAAAACTGTTTTTT. The chain couples TRBV2 to TRBJ1-4, with D possibly TRBD1 on 5 matching bases. Per the germline V gene, CDR1 is SNHLY and CDR2 is FYNNEI. V was pared by 1 base and J by 10 bases, with 13 bases between. The CDR3 consists of 14 residues.

The chain is built from TRBV6-5 and TRBJ2-1; D may be TRBD1 (6 bases). The ends were cut back, 5 bases at V and 2 bases at J, with 10 bases in the middle. Germline assignment: CDR1 MNHEY and CDR2 SVGAGI. CDR3 length equals 14 residues. CDR3 nucleotide sequence: TGTGCCAGCAGTCGACAGGCAACCTACAATGAGCAGTTCTTC. This sequence encodes CASSRQATYNEQFF.

This sequence joins TRBV28 and TRBJ1-5; D perhaps matches TRBD1 (5 bases). V was pared by 3 bases and J by 5 bases, with 11 bases between. The CDR3 is 14 amino acids. The V gene's germline CDR1 is MDHEN and CDR2 SYDVKM. CDR3 amino acids: CASSFDRNYQPQHF. The CDR3 nucleotides are TGTGCCAGCAGTTTCGACAGAAATTATCAGCCCCAGCATTTT.

The chain uses TRBV5-1 and TRBJ2-7, with 9 bases matching TRBD1. The germline V gene has CDR1 SGHRS and CDR2 YFSETQ. The CDR3 sequence is 14 residues long. The V segment lost 4 bases and the J segment 5 bases; nucleotides outside the gene matches: 7. The DNA of the CDR3 is TGCGCCAGCAGCGCCCGGACAGGGGACGACGAGCAGTACTTC. It is translated as CASSARTGDDEQYF.

CDR3: CASSLRSGEGENTIYF. The CDR3 nucleotides are TGTGCCAGCAGCTTAAGGAGCGGGGAGGGTGAAAACACCATATATTTT. The chain combines TRBV7-9 with TRBJ1-3; D unclear. Germline CDR1 SEHNR, CDR2 FQNEAQ (reference sequence). V lost 2 bases and J lost 6, with 17 bases in between. This CDR3 region has 16 residues.

This clone appeared a single time. The chain uses TRBV28 and TRBJ1-5; TRBD1 matches at 7 bases. The CDR3 is 15 amino acids. Trimming removed 5 bases from V and 2 bases from J; junction bases left unmatched: 6. Germline-derived CDR1 and CDR2 are MDHEN and SYDVKM. The CDR3 loop is CASSLRQGGNQPQHF. DNA for the CDR3: TGTGCCAGCAGTCTCAGACAGGGTGGCAATCAGCCCCAGCATTTT.

The chain uses TRBV19 and TRBJ2-7; TRBD1 is a possible D gene (6 bases). V shed 4 bases and J shed 0 bases, with 10 bases lying between them. Germline CDR1 and CDR2: LNHDA and SQIVND (reference sequence). CDR3 length equals 14 residues. In nucleotides, the CDR3 is TGTGCCAGTAGTACCACAGGGAGCTCCTACGAGCAGTACTTC. Translated: CASSTTGSSYEQYF.

The chain has TRBV21-1 and TRBJ2-2; the table's TRBD2 call for D was not verified on the DNA. TRBV21-1 is tagged as a pseudogene. This CDR3 spans 14 amino acids. The CDR3 DNA reads TGTGCCAGCAGCGCCCGCGGGGGGCCCGGGGAGCTGTTTTTT. This sequence encodes CASSARGGPGELFF.

This clone appeared a few times. This chain joins TRBV13 and TRBJ2-1; D gene unclear. The germline CDR1 and CDR2 sequences are PRHDT and FYEKMQ (reference sequence). V lost 1 base, J lost 7 bases, and 5 bases lay in between. CDR3 size: 12 residues. The CDR3 DNA follows: TGTGCCAGCAGCTTAGTTCAGAATGAGCAGTTCTTC. Amino acid sequence: CASSLVQNEQFF.

The chain has TRBV13 and TRBJ2-7; D unresolved. The CDR3 spans 14 residues. Trimming removed 5 bases from V and 2 bases from J, with 13 bases in between. Per the germline V gene, CDR1 is PRHDT and CDR2 is FYEKMQ (reference sequence). The CDR3, as DNA: TGTGCCAGCAGCGGCGGTGAAAATCCCTACGAGCAGTACTTC. Its translation is CASSGGENPYEQYF.

The genes are TRBV5-5 and TRBJ2-7, with D uncertain. V shed 6 bases and J shed 1 base, with 14 bases lying between them. Looked up from germline, CDR1 is SGHKS and CDR2 is YYEKEE (reference sequence). This CDR3 is built from 14 residues. CDR3 residues: CASIPGRRSYEQYF. The CDR3 coding sequence is TGTGCCAGCATCCCCGGACGACGATCCTACGAGCAGTACTTC.

The chain has TRBV19 and TRBJ1-2, with D unclear. V was trimmed by 1 base and J by 7 bases, leaving 7 bases between them. The germline V gene has CDR1 LNHDA and CDR2 SQIVND (reference sequence). This CDR3 contains 12 residues. The CDR3 coding sequence is TGTGCCAGTAGTATAGGAAGGATTGGCTACACCTTC. Residues: CASSIGRIGYTF.

This chain links TRBV11-2 with TRBJ2-1; no clear D. The CDR3 has 14 amino acids. The V end lost 5 bases, the J end lost 4 bases, and 12 bases lay between the germline ends. The germline CDR1 and CDR2 sequences are SGHAT and FQNNGV. The CDR3 is CASSPQYGYNEQFF. The CDR3 DNA reads as TGTGCCAGCAGCCCTCAGTACGGGTACAATGAGCAGTTCTTC.

The chain joins TRBV28 to TRBJ2-2, with a weak D call TRBD2 (5 bases). Germline values: CDR1 MDHEN, CDR2 SYDVKM. V was shortened by 3 bases and J by 1 base, with 9 bases between the two germline ends. This CDR3 comprises 15 residues. CDR3 region: CASSLYGRNTGELFF. The CDR3 DNA follows: TGTGCCAGCAGTTTGTATGGGAGGAACACCGGGGAGCTGTTTTTT.

This sequence joins TRBV28 and TRBJ1-5; weak D call: TRBD1 (6 bases). The CDR3 spans 16 residues. Trimming stripped 6 bases from V and 1 base from J, with 16 bases between. CDR1 is MDHEN and CDR2 is SYDVKM in the germline V gene. CDR3 DNA: TGTGCCAGCAGCCCATCATGGGGGGCGAGCAATCAGCCCCAGCATTTT. The encoded protein is CASSPSWGASNQPQHF.

This sequence joins TRBV5-1 and TRBJ1-4; a possible D gene is TRBD1 (5 bases). Trimming removed 2 bases at V and 8 bases at J, with 10 bases between. Germline V gene sequence: CDR1 SGHRS, CDR2 YFSETQ. This CDR3 contains 13 residues. The CDR3: CASSFGGGEKLFF. CDR3 in DNA: TGCGCCAGCAGCTTCGGGGGAGGGGAAAAACTGTTTTTT.